The 31 T cell receptor beta chains presented below share a single source sample, sequenced in a study of identical twins. TCRdb passed the 5' RACE reads through MiXCR, listing each CDR3 protein once. This repertoire shows approximately 300,000 distinct CDR3 sequences, just under 9.5% found once; its top ten account for around 7.1%. This sample also belongs to another study, concerning yellow fever vaccine responses in identical twins.

Material for sequencing was CD8+ T cells sorted from blood. All receptors derive from a woman aged 18-29 years in good health.

There are a few counts of this clonotype. The chain carries TRBV11-2 and TRBJ2-7; D is ambiguous. The CDR3 loop spans 12 amino acids. Germline CDR1 and CDR2: SGHAT and FQNNGV. The V end lost 2 bases, the J end lost 3 bases, and 5 bases lay between the germline ends. In DNA, the CDR3 is TGTGCCAGCAGCTTATTCATCTACGAGCAGTACTTC. Protein product: CASSLFIYEQYF.

This clonotype occurred a few times. The chain carries TRBV5-1 and TRBJ2-3, with 10 bases lining up with TRBD2. J lost 3 bases, V lost 1 base, and 11 bases had no gene match. Germline assignment: CDR1 SGHRS and CDR2 YFSETQ. CDR3 length: 18 residues. The CDR3 loop reads CASSLPASGRGVTDTQYF. The CDR3 region has the DNA TGCGCCAGCAGCTTGCCGGCTAGCGGGAGAGGCGTAACAGATACGCAGTATTTT. Full variable domain (outside the CDR3, taken from reference TRBV5-1 and TRBJ2-3): KAGVTQTPRYLIKTRGQQVTLSCSPISGHRSVSWYQQTPGQGLQFLFEYFSETQRNKGNFPGRFSGRQFSNSRSEMNVSTLELGDSALYLCASSLPASGRGVTDTQYFGPGTRLTVL.

This clonotype was seen ten or more times. V gene TRBV7-3 combines with J gene TRBJ2-7; TRBD1 is a possible D gene (6 bases). This CDR3 has 14 residues. Germline CDR1 is SGHTA and CDR2 is FQGTGA. V was cut by 4 bases and J by 6 bases, with 16 bases left in between. CDR3: CASSSTQDSREQYF. The CDR3 DNA follows: TGTGCCAGCAGCTCCACTCAGGACAGTCGCGAGCAGTACTTC.

The gene calls are TRBV3-1 and TRBJ2-3; D is unclear. With 2 bases removed from V and 2 bases from J, the gap between germline ends came to 11 bases. Germline CDR1 reads LGHDT; CDR2 reads YNNKEL (reference sequence). The CDR3 runs to 15 residues. CDR3: CASSQSVMATDTQYF. In DNA form, the CDR3 reads TGTGCCAGCAGCCAAAGCGTGATGGCCACAGATACGCAGTATTTT.

This clonotype was counted at least ten times. CDR3 region: CASSRGINEQFF. The CDR3 DNA sequence: TGTGCCAGCAGTAGGGGTATCAATGAGCAGTTCTTC. The genes are TRBV2 and TRBJ2-1; the D gene is possibly TRBD1 (5 bases). Germline lookup yields CDR1 SNHLY and CDR2 FYNNEI. The V gene lost 5 bases and the J gene lost 6 bases, with 8 bases spanning the gap. The CDR3 length is 12 residues.

This clonotype was counted a few times. The chain joins TRBV7-9 to TRBJ1-5, with D possibly TRBD1 on 5 matching bases. The CDR3 runs 14 residues. Germline loops: CDR1 SEHNR, CDR2 FQNEAQ (reference sequence). Trimming cost V 8 bases and J 2 bases, with 13 bases left between them. For the CDR3, the DNA is TGTGCCAGCGGTGGAGGGGAAGGCAATCAGCCCCAGCATTTT. It yields the protein CASGGGEGNQPQHF.

The chain uses TRBV29-1 and TRBJ2-5; D is undetermined. The germline gives CDR1 SQVTM, CDR2 ANQGSEA. This CDR3 is 11 amino acids long. V gave up 3 bases and J gave up 3 bases, with 5 bases separating them. The DNA for the CDR3 is TGCAGCGTTGACGGCGAAGAGACCCAGTACTTC. Amino acid sequence: CSVDGEETQYF.

This clonotype appeared many times. The chain links TRBV20-1 to TRBJ2-1; 9 positions match TRBD1. Germline CDR1 reads DFQATT; CDR2 reads SNEGSKA (reference sequence). CDR3 length: 15 amino acids. V shed 5 bases, J shed 9 bases, and the junction held 14 bases outside the gene matches. CDR3 amino acids: CSALYTGTGLTEQFF. For the CDR3, the DNA is TGCAGTGCTTTGTACACCGGGACAGGGTTGACTGAGCAGTTCTTC.

This clonotype showed up many times. The chain recombines TRBV20-1 with TRBJ2-7; 9 bases fit TRBD2. V was pared by 1 base and J by 5 bases, with 3 bases of the junction left unmatched. Germline-derived CDR1 and CDR2 are DFQATT and SNEGSKA (reference sequence). CDR3 length: 13 residues. CDR3 nucleotide sequence: TGCAGTGCTAGAGGGACTAGCGATCACGAGCAGTACTTC. Amino acid sequence: CSARGTSDHEQYF.

This clonotype was observed many times. This chain connects TRBV5-1 to TRBJ1-2; TRBD1 matches 7 bases. The V gene's germline CDR1 is SGHRS and CDR2 YFSETQ. The V segment lost 2 bases and the J segment 2 bases; nucleotides outside the gene matches: 6. This CDR3 spans 15 amino acids. The CDR3 bases are TGCGCCAGCAGCTTACCGACAGGGAGCAACTATGGCTACACCTTC. Translating gives CASSLPTGSNYGYTF.

The CDR3 region is CASSEVSGRLNEQFF. The CDR3 nucleotides read TGTGCCAGCAGCGAAGTCAGCGGGAGATTAAATGAGCAGTTCTTC. The chain joins TRBV12-1 to TRBJ2-1; no check of the table's D call, TRBD2, against the DNA was made. TRBV12-1 is marked as a pseudogene. This CDR3 comprises 15 residues.

This clonotype was detected many times. This chain uses TRBV7-9 with TRBJ2-3; tentative D call: TRBD2 (5 bases). CDR1 SEHNR and CDR2 FQNEAQ come from the germline V gene (reference sequence). The length of the CDR3 is 15 residues. V dropped 5 bases and J dropped 6 bases, with 18 bases sitting between them. CDR3 sequence (DNA): TGTGCCAGCAGCACCGGTGTTCGGGGTGTGGATACGCAGTATTTT. Amino acid sequence: CASSTGVRGVDTQYF.

The rearrangement joins TRBV5-1 to TRBJ2-7, with 15 bases aligning to TRBD2. The length of the CDR3 is 18 residues. Germline loops: CDR1 SGHRS, CDR2 YFSETQ. The ends lost 0 bases at V and 3 bases at J; junction bases unmatched: 7. The CDR3 here is CASSLEGLAGGFLYEQYF. CDR3 coding DNA: TGCGCCAGCAGCTTGGAGGGACTAGCGGGGGGTTTTCTCTACGAGCAGTACTTC. The full variable domain, with the rest looked up from reference TRBV5-1 and TRBJ2-7, is KAGVTQTPRYLIKTRGQQVTLSCSPISGHRSVSWYQQTPGQGLQFLFEYFSETQRNKGNFPGRFSGRQFSNSRSEMNVSTLELGDSALYLCASSLEGLAGGFLYEQYFGPGTRLTVT.

This clonotype was picked up a small number of times. This chain links TRBV7-8 with TRBJ2-3, with D tentatively TRBD1 or TRBD2 (5 bases each). This CDR3 spans 16 amino acids. Trimming took 4 bases from V and 0 from J, leaving 14 bases between them. Looked up from germline, CDR1 is SGHVS and CDR2 is FQNEAQ. The CDR3 region has the DNA TGTGCCAGCAGCTCGCCCGGGGCGAGAAGCACAGATACGCAGTATTTT. Protein: CASSSPGARSTDTQYF. The complete variable domain, with remaining parts taken from reference TRBV7-8 and TRBJ2-3, reads GAGVSQSPRYKVAKRGQDVALRCDPISGHVSLFWYQQALGQGPEFLTYFQNEAQLDKSGLPSDRFFAERPEGSVSTLKIQRTQQEDSAVYLCASSSPGARSTDTQYFGPGTRLTVL.

This clonotype was detected a few times. V usage is TRBV10-3 and J usage is TRBJ1-2, with 7 bases identical to TRBD1. V lost 7 bases, J lost 5 bases, and 10 bases stayed unmatched. This CDR3 is built from 14 residues. The germline V gene encodes CDR1 ENHRY and CDR2 SYGVKD. The CDR3 bases are TGTGCCATCAAGGCCGGGGGACAGACGTATGGCTACACCTTC. As protein: CAIKAGGQTYGYTF.

This clonotype appeared many times. V usage is TRBV6-1 and J usage is TRBJ1-4; 12 bases are a match to TRBD1. CDR1 is MNHNS and CDR2 is SASEGT in the germline V gene. V gave up 6 bases and J gave up 8 bases; unmatched junction bases: 4. The CDR3 consists of 14 residues. CDR3 loop: CASREGTGGEKLFF. CDR3 bases: TGTGCCAGCAGGGAGGGGACAGGGGGCGAAAAACTGTTTTTT.

This clonotype was seen more than once but under ten times. The chain couples TRBV27 to TRBJ2-1; tentatively, D is TRBD1 or TRBD2 (5 bases each). V was cut by 5 bases and J by 3 bases, with 11 bases left in between. Germline-derived CDR1 and CDR2 are MNHEY and SMNVEV (reference sequence). The CDR3 consists of 14 residues. The CDR3 DNA reads TGTGCCAGCAGTCCGATGGGGGTCTACAATGAGCAGTTCTTC. Protein: CASSPMGVYNEQFF.

V usage is TRBV7-9 and J usage is TRBJ2-7; TRBD2 might be the D (5 bases). Germline CDR1 reads SEHNR; CDR2 reads FQNEAQ (reference sequence). The CDR3 covers 14 residues. Trimming stripped 5 bases from V and 0 bases from J, with 11 bases between. CDR3 amino acids: CASSTSGISYEQYF. The CDR3, as DNA: TGTGCCAGCAGCACCTCGGGGATCTCCTACGAGCAGTACTTC.

This clonotype occurred a few times. The CDR3 region has the DNA TGTGCCAGCACCGGGACAGGTCATTACGAGCAGTACTTC. This sequence encodes CASTGTGHYEQYF. J is TRBJ2-7 and V is TRBV27, with 8 nucleotides matching TRBD1. CDR3 length: 13 amino acids. CDR1 and CDR2 from the germline V gene are MNHEY and SMNVEV (reference sequence). V lost 7 bases, J lost 4 bases, and 6 bases stayed unmatched.

The sample holds a few counts of this clonotype. V gene TRBV12-3 or TRBV12-4 combines with J gene TRBJ2-2, with 11 bases lining up with TRBD2. CDR3 length: 15 residues. V was clipped by 6 bases and J by 7 bases; unmatched bases: 7. The CDR3 reads CASSRSSGGIGELFF. The CDR3 DNA sequence: TGTGCCAGCAGCAGATCTAGCGGGGGGATCGGGGAGCTGTTTTTT.

There are a few counts of this clonotype. One end of the junction fails to match germline, which may point to a read error. The chain has TRBV20-1 and TRBJ2-7; 9 bases are shared with TRBD1. The CDR3 has 17 residues. Germline values: CDR1 DFQATT, CDR2 SNEGSKA (reference sequence). The CDR3 sequence: CCARDPDRQGGSYEQYF. The CDR3 nucleotides read TGCTGTGCTAGAGACCCCGATCGACAGGGGGGTTCCTACGAGCAGTACTTC.

In its sample, this clonotype was seen many times. The gene calls are TRBV10-2 and TRBJ2-7, with 9 bases matching TRBD2. Looked up from germline, CDR1 is WSHSY and CDR2 is SAAADI. The length of the CDR3 is 14 residues. V lost 6 bases to trimming and J lost 3 bases; unmatched junction nucleotides: 6. This chain's CDR3 is CASRAGGGNYEQYF. CDR3 sequence (DNA): TGCGCCAGCAGGGCGGGAGGGGGTAACTACGAGCAGTACTTC.

This chain connects TRBV5-6 to TRBJ2-1; tentatively, D is TRBD1 (6 bases). Deletions cut 7 bases from V and 7 bases from J, with 12 bases between. Per germline, CDR1 SGHDT and CDR2 YYEEEE. This CDR3 spans 12 amino acids. The CDR3 DNA follows: TGTGCCAGCGGCCCAGGGGTTAATGAGCAGTTCTTC. Translation: CASGPGVNEQFF.

This clonotype was detected only a few times. The J gene is TRBJ1-2, the V gene TRBV12-3 or TRBV12-4; 10 bases are shared with TRBD1. The CDR3 loop spans 13 amino acids. With 5 bases clipped from V and 4 bases from J, the junction kept 1 base outside the gene matches. CDR3 nucleotide sequence: TGTGCCAGCAGTGGACAGGGGGGCTATGGCTACACCTTC. Protein: CASSGQGGYGYTF.

This clonotype occurred many times. The V and J genes are TRBV6-2 or TRBV6-3 and TRBJ2-7, with a tentative D call TRBD1 (5 bases). CDR3 length: 11 amino acids. V lost 8 bases and J 2 bases, leaving 7 bases between the germline ends. CDR1 MNHEY and CDR2 SVGEGT come from the germline V gene. In nucleotides, the CDR3 is TGTGCCAGCGGGGCTCCCTACGAGCAGTACTTC. Protein sequence: CASGAPYEQYF.

At least ten counts were recorded for this clonotype. V and J are TRBV11-1 and TRBJ2-3; 13 bases are shared with TRBD2. After removal of 5 bases from V and 2 bases from J, the junction contained 10 bases not matched to a gene. The CDR3 contains 18 residues. Per germline, CDR1 SGHAT and CDR2 FQDESV (reference sequence). CDR3 DNA: TGTGCCAGCAGCCCGCTTCGGACTAGCGGGGGAACCACAGATACGCAGTATTTT. As protein: CASSPLRTSGGTTDTQYF.

This clonotype was picked up a small number of times. The chain combines TRBV20-1 with TRBJ2-7; 9 bases are shared with TRBD2. The germline V gene encodes CDR1 DFQATT and CDR2 SNEGSKA (reference sequence). V lost 6 bases and J lost 3; bases outside the gene matches: 12. The CDR3 has 15 amino acids. The CDR3 spells CSARTTGLAFYEQYF. The DNA of the CDR3 is TGCAGTGCCCGAACGACGGGACTAGCTTTCTACGAGCAGTACTTC.

This clonotype was observed at least ten times. The genes are TRBV9 and TRBJ2-2, with a possible D match to TRBD2 (6 bases). Per the germline V gene, CDR1 is SGDLS and CDR2 is YYNGEE. Deletions cut 3 bases from V and 7 bases from J, with 10 bases between. This CDR3 comprises 13 residues. The DNA for the CDR3 is TGTGCCAGCAGCGGATGGGGAGGCGGGGAGCTGTTTTTT. Its translation is CASSGWGGGELFF. The full variable domain, completed using reference TRBV9 and TRBJ2-2, is DSGVTQTPKHLITATGQRVTLRCSPRSGDLSVYWYQQSLDQGLQFLIQYYNGEERAKGNILERFSAQQFPDLHSELNLSSLELGDSALYFCASSGWGGGELFFGEGSRLTVL.

This clonotype appeared many times. The genes are TRBV20-1 and TRBJ2-1, with D possibly being TRBD1 or TRBD2 (5 bases each). The CDR3 is 13 residues long. Per the germline V gene, CDR1 is DFQATT and CDR2 is SNEGSKA (reference sequence). V was pared by 5 bases and J by 5 bases, with 13 bases between. CDR3 DNA sequence: TGCAGTGCTGACCGGGACCAGGACAATGAGCAGTTCTTC. It codes for CSADRDQDNEQFF.

This clonotype was picked up many times. The chain joins TRBV14 to TRBJ1-2, with 12 bases identical to TRBD1. There are 17 residues in the CDR3. The J segment lost 4 bases and the V segment lost 2 bases, leaving 8 bases of the junction unmatched. Germline lookup yields CDR1 SGHDN and CDR2 FVKESK. For the CDR3, the DNA is TGTGCCAGCAGCCAAAGAACCGGGACAGGGGGCCTCTATGGCTACACCTTC. It codes for CASSQRTGTGGLYGYTF.

The V call is TRBV29-1, the J call TRBJ2-2; 9 nucleotides agree with TRBD2. The CDR3 is 19 residues long. After removal of 6 bases from V and 4 bases from J, the junction contained 21 bases not matched to a gene. Looked up from germline, CDR1 is SQVTM and CDR2 is ANQGSEA. The CDR3 reads CSVPAPLAGDGKPTGELFF. The CDR3 nucleotides read TGCAGCGTGCCCGCACCCTTAGCGGGAGATGGTAAACCCACCGGGGAGCTGTTTTTT.